This entry lists 8 T cell receptor beta chains sequenced from one sample in a study of cytomegalovirus exposure and HLA in healthy donors. In the PCR, 60 Vbeta and 13 Jbeta primers were used. Profiling relied on immunoSEQ multiplex PCR, and the TCRdb table lists in-frame clones only, not all of them. Among roughly 200,000 clones listed, about 78% were seen once. Sequenced sample: PBMCs. These receptors all come from a woman in her 30s in good health and CMV-seronegative.

V gene TRBV7-9 combines with J gene TRBJ1-2; possible D gene TRBD1, 6 bases. Trimming took off 5 bases at V and 4 bases at J, with 11 bases between the two ends. CDR3 length: 13 amino acids. CDR1 is SEHNR and CDR2 is FQNEAQ in the germline V gene (reference sequence). The CDR3 bases are TGTGCCAGCAGCATCGGGACACTCTATGGCTACACCTTC. Its protein is CASSIGTLYGYTF.

The chain links TRBV5-1 to TRBJ2-1, with 9 bases aligning to TRBD2. Germline V gives CDR1 SGHRS, CDR2 YFSETQ. Unmatched junction bases numbered 8, after V lost 3 bases and J lost 7 bases. This CDR3 comprises 15 residues. The CDR3 is CASSSSSGARNEQFF. The DNA for the CDR3 is TGCGCCAGCAGCTCGTCTAGCGGGGCGAGGAATGAGCAGTTCTTC.

V usage is TRBV11-3 and J usage is TRBJ2-5; possibly TRBD2 for D (6 bases). Trimming shortened V by 2 bases and J by 4 bases, and 14 bases separated the two germline ends. The length of the CDR3 is 15 residues. Per the germline V gene, CDR1 is SGHNT and CDR2 is YENEEA. Written as DNA, the CDR3 is TGTGCCAGCAGCTTAAAGAGAGGAGGGGCAGAGACCCAGTACTTC. This gives the protein CASSLKRGGAETQYF.

The table lists this clone with a few counts. The chain joins TRBV19 to TRBJ1-5; maybe TRBD1 (6 bases). CDR1 LNHDA and CDR2 SQIVND come from the germline V gene (reference sequence). V lost 4 bases and J lost 8, with 12 bases in between. The CDR3 sequence is 13 residues long. DNA for the CDR3: TGTGCCAGTAGTAGGGGGCCCGGGGAGCCCCAGCATTTT. This codes for CASSRGPGEPQHF.

The chain joins TRBV14 to TRBJ1-2, with TRBD1 identical over 9 bases. CDR1 is SGHDN, CDR2 FVKESK, per germline. V gave up 8 bases and J gave up 4 bases; unmatched junction bases: 5. The CDR3 spans 13 residues. The CDR3, as DNA: TGTGCCAGCGGGACAGGGCGCGGCTATGGCTACACCTTC. The encoded protein is CASGTGRGYGYTF.

The rearrangement links TRBV10-3 to TRBJ2-5; 9 positions agree with TRBD2. V shed 2 bases, J shed 5 bases, and the junction held 6 bases outside the gene matches. Germline V gene sequence: CDR1 ENHRY, CDR2 SYGVKD. There are 15 residues in the CDR3. The CDR3 DNA is TGTGCCATCAGTGAGCTAGCGGGGAGCGGGGAGACCCAGTACTTC. Amino acids: CAISELAGSGETQYF.

The V gene is TRBV5-6, the J gene TRBJ2-3, with 8 bases that match TRBD2. CDR3 size: 13 residues. Per the germline V gene, CDR1 is SGHDT and CDR2 is YYEEEE. Trimming at V came to 7 bases and at J to 4 bases, leaving 5 bases not matched to a gene. CDR3 region: CASFGGAADTQYF. In nucleotides, the CDR3 is TGTGCCAGCTTCGGGGGGGCGGCAGATACGCAGTATTTT. Full variable domain (rest looked up from reference TRBV5-6 and TRBJ2-3): DAGVTQSPTHLIKTRGQQVTLRCSPKSGHDTVSWYQQALGQGPQFIFQYYEEEERQRGNFPDRFSGHQFPNYSSELNVNALLLGDSALYLCASFGGAADTQYFGPGTRLTVL.

The chain employs TRBV11-2 and TRBJ2-7; the D gene is possibly TRBD2 (6 bases). The V gene's germline CDR1 is SGHAT and CDR2 FQNNGV. The CDR3 runs 15 residues. Trimming took 5 bases from V and 5 from J, leaving 19 bases between them. The CDR3 sequence is CASSRDSQIGNEQYF. The CDR3 nucleotides read TGTGCCAGCAGCCGGGACTCCCAGATCGGCAACGAGCAGTACTTC.